These 4 T cell receptor beta chains share one sample of origin, sequenced in a study of molecular identifiers for immune sequencing clone quantification (dated by TCRdb to 2017 to 2018). The library relied on PCR. Sequenced on an Illumina HiSeq 4000. The public reads were quality trimmed at Q25 with fastp and then assembled into clones with MiXCR by TCRdb, keeping productive beta chains. Rows with one shared CDR3 protein collapse into an entry with the most common genes and DNA. In this sample the table shows under 650,000 distinct CDR3 sequences, just under 20% of which occur a single time. The top ten clones comprise around 0.9% of the sample. What was sequenced was naive CD8+ T cells from blood, with Jurkat cell RNA spiked in. Read against the paper, the sample's cell subset or site label means: FACS-sorted CD8+CD4-CCR7+CD45RA+ naive T cells. Source of these receptors: a human donor in good health. Some libraries in this study had Jurkat cell RNA spiked in.

This clonotype was counted ten times or more. The chain links TRBV9 to TRBJ2-7, with D possibly being TRBD2 (5 bases). Germline CDR1 is SGDLS and CDR2 is YYNGEE. Trimming cost V 4 bases and J 0 bases, with 20 bases left between them. The CDR3 covers 17 residues. In nucleotides, the CDR3 is TGTGCCAGCAGCCCAGAAACGGGGTCGGACCCCTCCTACGAGCAGTACTTC. It codes for CASSPETGSDPSYEQYF.

This clonotype occurred many times. The genes are TRBV14 and TRBJ2-4; unclear D gene. V was trimmed by 1 base and J by 0 bases, leaving 4 bases between them. CDR3 length: 14 amino acids. Germline CDR1 SGHDN, CDR2 FVKESK. As DNA, the CDR3 is TGTGCCAGCAGCCAAGGGCTAGCCAAAAACATTCAGTACTTC. It is translated as CASSQGLAKNIQYF.

This clonotype came up many times. This sequence joins TRBV11-2 and TRBJ2-3; 7 bases are a match to TRBD1. V was pared by 5 bases and J by 5 bases, with 7 bases of the junction left unmatched. Germline CDR1 SGHAT, CDR2 FQNNGV. This CDR3 is built from 14 residues. In DNA, the CDR3 is TGTGCCAGCAGCCTGACAGGGCCGGGAGATACGCAGTATTTT. This gives the protein CASSLTGPGDTQYF. The full variable domain, with the rest looked up from reference TRBV11-2 and TRBJ2-3, is EAGVAQSPRYKIIEKRQSVAFWCNPISGHATLYWYQQILGQGPKLLIQFQNNGVVDDSQLPKDRFSAERLKGVDSTLKIQPAKLEDSAVYLCASSLTGPGDTQYFGPGTRLTVL.

As to this clonotype: A much larger clone sits a single nucleotide away, making a read error possible. The V call is TRBV28, the J call TRBJ2-7; D is unresolved. CDR1 and CDR2 (germline): MDHEN, SYDVKM. CDR3 size: 15 residues. V lost 8 bases to trimming and J lost 5 bases, with 22 bases between them. The CDR3 protein is CASLGQPGPSHEQYF. The DNA for the CDR3 is TGTGCCAGCCTGGGCCAGCCAGGCCCCAGCCACGAGCAGTACTTC.